The clone carrying this T cell receptor (beta chain) appeared many times. Unique molecular identifiers were affixed to discrete cDNA molecules within the library. TCRdb itself ran the RACE reads through MiXCR, one entry per CDR3 protein. The sample lists tens of thousands of distinct CDR3 sequences; roughly a tenth were seen once. This specimen comes from a study of human T cells and chemical hapten exposure. Sample time point: patch test 3, about 24 weeks after DPC sensitization. Noted treatment: therapeutic diphenylcyclopropenone sensitization with weekly scalp DPC. V lost 1 base to trimming and J lost 3 bases, with 22 bases between them. CDR3 length: 19 residues. Germline assignment: CDR1 LGHDT and CDR2 YNNKEL (reference sequence).

This rearrangement joins TRBV3-1 to TRBJ2-1; D possibly matches TRBD1 or TRBD2 (5 bases each). This clonotype was sampled from a woman aged 50 to 60 with alopecia areata. Some clones in this sample may be carry-over from other donors' samples. This specimen consisted of whole blood, obtained in connection with sensitization to the hapten diphenylcyclopropenone (DPC). CDR3 protein: CASSQATSYWGSGYNEQFF. In DNA form, the CDR3 reads TGTGCCAGCAGCCAAGCGACCTCTTATTGGGGGAGTGGCTACAATGAGCAGTTCTTC.